Below are 30 T cell receptor beta chains sequenced from a single sample in a study of cytomegalovirus exposure and HLA in healthy donors (dated by TCRdb to between 2016 and 2019). Libraries were prepared through the immunoSEQ multiplex PCR assay. For the multiplex PCR, a mixture combining 60 forward primers for TCR Vbeta segments and 13 reverse primers for TCR Jbeta segments was used. TCRdb stores this immuneACCESS table with in-frame sequences only. Part of the clones is absent; in the studies checked, under half of the shortfall reflects unresolved V genes, and no reason is known for the rest. This sample is represented by under 150,000 clones; 60% to 80% of them were singletons. The biggest ten clones account for about 3% of the sample. The sample was PBMCs. The origin of the receptors is an older woman in good health and CMV-seropositive.

V and J are TRBV7-3 and TRBJ2-2, with 8 bases identical to TRBD2. Losses at the gene ends were 5 bases for V and 4 bases for J; bases not matched to a gene: 9. Germline V gene sequence: CDR1 SGHTA, CDR2 FQGTGA. The CDR3 is 16 amino acids. The CDR3 reads CASSPPSGGLTGELFF. CDR3 nucleotide sequence: TGTGCCAGCAGCCCCCCCAGCGGGGGCCTCACCGGGGAGCTGTTTTTT.

CDR3 coding DNA: TGTGCCAGCAGTGACTCTCCAGGGGGCACTGAAGCTTTCTTT. Translating it yields CASSDSPGGTEAFF. This chain connects TRBV6-4 to TRBJ1-1, with 7 positions matching TRBD1. CDR1 is MRHNA, CDR2 SNTAGT, per germline. This CDR3 region has 14 residues. Trimming removed 0 bases from V and 4 bases from J; junction bases left unmatched: 2.

This clone has only a few counts. The rearrangement links TRBV7-2 to TRBJ1-6; 7 bases fit TRBD1. J gave up 0 bases and V 5 bases, and 7 bases lay outside the gene matches. Germline values: CDR1 SGHTA, CDR2 FQGNSA. The CDR3 runs to 17 residues. CDR3 sequence (DNA): TGTGCCAGCAGCGTAGGGACAGCTTACTCCTATAATTCACCCCTCCACTTT. This sequence encodes CASSVGTAYSYNSPLHF.

V usage is TRBV10-2 and J usage is TRBJ1-1; TRBD1 might be the D (5 bases). CDR1 and CDR2 from the germline V gene are WSHSY and SAAADI. This CDR3 contains 13 residues. V lost 6 bases to trimming and J lost 1 base, with 9 bases between them. The CDR3 loop is CASSQGPNTEAFF. Here the CDR3 DNA reads TGCGCCAGCAGCCAGGGTCCGAACACTGAAGCTTTCTTT.

This clone was detected only a few times. This rearrangement joins TRBV10-2 to TRBJ1-3, with TRBD1 as a possible D gene (5 bases). V lost 1 base, J lost 0 bases, and 10 bases lay in between. From germline, CDR1 is WSHSY and CDR2 SAAADI. The CDR3 spans 16 residues. The CDR3 DNA follows: TGCGCCAGCAGTGAGTGGCAGGGCAACTCTGGAAACACCATATATTTT. This gives the protein CASSEWQGNSGNTIYF.

The chain links TRBV5-1 to TRBJ2-3; tentative D call: TRBD1 (7 bases). Trimming removed 6 bases from V and 5 bases from J, with 19 bases in between. The CDR3 loop spans 15 amino acids. From germline, CDR1 is SGHRS and CDR2 YFSETQ. CDR3 sequence reads: CASNEGGPRGDTQYF. The CDR3 DNA reads TGCGCCAGCAACGAAGGGGGCCCGCGGGGAGATACGCAGTATTTT.

V usage is TRBV7-3 and J usage is TRBJ1-3; the D is unclear. CDR3 length equals 12 residues. Trimming removed 5 bases from V and 4 bases from J, with 6 bases in between. The V gene's germline CDR1 is SGHTA and CDR2 FQGTGA. The CDR3, as DNA: TGTGCCAGCAGCCCACAAGGAAACACCATATATTTT. This codes for CASSPQGNTIYF. Drawing the rest from reference TRBV7-3 and TRBJ1-3, the complete variable domain is GAGVSQTPSNKVTEKGKYVELRCDPISGHTALYWYRQSLGQGPEFLIYFQGTGAADDSGLPNDRFFAVRPEGSVSTLKIQRTERGDSAVYLCASSPQGNTIYFGEGSWLTVV.

The rearrangement uses TRBV6-6 and TRBJ2-1; 9 bases are shared with TRBD2. The CDR3 has 15 residues. Trimming took 5 bases from V and 5 from J; bases not matched to a gene: 7. Germline loops: CDR1 MNHNY, CDR2 SVGAGI (reference sequence). The CDR3: CASSALSGGHNEQFF. The CDR3 region has the DNA TGTGCCAGCAGTGCTCTTAGCGGGGGTCACAATGAGCAGTTCTTC.

The chain links TRBV6-5 to TRBJ2-2; D gene uncertain. The V and J ends lost 0 bases and 4 bases respectively, with 12 bases between them. The CDR3 has 16 residues. Germline V gene lookup returns CDR1 MNHEY and CDR2 SVGAGI. Here the CDR3 DNA reads TGTGCCAGCAGTTACTCCCTTGGTGTTAGCACCGGGGAGCTGTTTTTT. Protein product: CASSYSLGVSTGELFF.

This clone is a singleton in its sample. This chain connects TRBV11-2 to TRBJ2-3; perhaps TRBD2 as D (5 bases). This CDR3 is 16 amino acids long. Germline V gene data show CDR1 as SGHAT and CDR2 as FQNNGV. Trimming took off 0 bases at V and 1 base at J, with 11 bases between the two ends. CDR3 sequence (DNA): TGTGCCAGCAGCTTAGATCCCCAAGCGGGCACAGATACGCAGTATTTT. It is translated as CASSLDPQAGTDTQYF.

The chain links TRBV19 to TRBJ1-6; D is possibly TRBD1 (6 bases). This CDR3 region has 14 residues. The germline V and J ends were trimmed by 8 bases and 7 bases, with 15 bases remaining between them. Germline V CDR1 and CDR2: LNHDA, SQIVND (reference sequence). The CDR3 region is CASASGTGNSPLHF. CDR3 sequence (DNA): TGTGCCAGTGCCTCCGGCACAGGGAATTCACCCCTCCACTTT.

V and J are TRBV18 and TRBJ2-7; 11 bases match TRBD1. The CDR3 is 15 amino acids. Trimming cost V 4 bases and J 3 bases; bases outside gene matches: 5. Germline CDR1 and CDR2: KGHSH and LQKENI. CDR3 sequence (DNA): TGTGCCAGCTCACGAGAAGGGACAGGGGGCTACGAGCAGTACTTC. It yields the protein CASSREGTGGYEQYF.

The genes are TRBV4-2 and TRBJ1-4, with TRBD1 matching over 8 bases. The germline V gene has CDR1 LGHNA and CDR2 YNFKEQ. CDR3 length: 15 residues. The V segment lost 1 base and the J segment 7 bases; nucleotides outside the gene matches: 5. This CDR3 reads CASSQVRGRSEKLFF. As DNA, the CDR3 is TGTGCCAGCAGCCAAGTCAGGGGGCGGAGTGAAAAACTGTTTTTT.

V gene TRBV4-2 combines with J gene TRBJ1-5; D is unresolved. Germline V lookup: CDR1 LGHNA, CDR2 YNFKEQ. V was trimmed by 0 bases and J by 0 bases, leaving 12 bases between them. The CDR3 length is 17 residues. In nucleotides, the CDR3 is TGTGCCAGCAGCCAAGACAGGCCGATTTATAGCAATCAGCCCCAGCATTTT. This sequence encodes CASSQDRPIYSNQPQHF.

This clone was detected once. This chain connects TRBV27 to TRBJ2-7; 9 bases match TRBD2. This CDR3 is built from 15 residues. Germline CDR1 reads MNHEY; CDR2 reads SMNVEV (reference sequence). The V gene end was trimmed by 3 bases and the J gene end by 7 bases; junction bases not matched to a gene: 10. In DNA, the CDR3 is TGTGCCAGCAGTTTTGGGCGGGGGGGATTGGGGGAGCAGTACTTC. It translates to CASSFGRGGLGEQYF.

The CDR3 DNA reads TGTGCCAGCAGTTTAAGCCCGGTGACCTACGAGCAGTACTTC. Translation: CASSLSPVTYEQYF. The V and J genes are TRBV27 and TRBJ2-7; D is undetermined. V was cut by 2 bases and J by 2 bases, with 10 bases left in between. The CDR3 runs 14 residues. The V gene's germline CDR1 is MNHEY and CDR2 SMNVEV (reference sequence).

The chain recombines TRBV12-5 with TRBJ2-1; possible D gene TRBD2, 7 bases. Germline V gene lookup returns CDR1 LGHNT and CDR2 FRNRAP. CDR3 length: 16 amino acids. V shed 0 bases and J shed 3 bases, with 12 bases lying between them. CDR3 DNA: TGTGCTAGTGGTTTGGTACAGGGAGGGGGCTACAATGAGCAGTTCTTC. It is translated as CASGLVQGGGYNEQFF.

This chain joins TRBV29-1 and TRBJ2-1; D is perhaps TRBD2 (7 bases). V dropped 6 bases and J dropped 4 bases, with 22 bases sitting between them. This CDR3 has 16 amino acids. Germline loops: CDR1 SQVTM, CDR2 ANQGSEA. This chain's CDR3 is CSVGGEGGVKYNEQFF. Written as DNA, the CDR3 is TGCAGCGTCGGCGGGGAGGGGGGGGTGAAATACAATGAGCAGTTCTTC.

This rearrangement joins TRBV27 to TRBJ1-5, with 7 positions matching TRBD1. Unmatched junction bases numbered 4, after V lost 0 bases and J lost 5 bases. CDR1 is MNHEY and CDR2 is SMNVEV in the germline V gene (reference sequence). This CDR3 comprises 15 residues. Here the CDR3 reads CASSLSGQVDQPQHF. CDR3 nucleotide sequence: TGTGCCAGCAGTTTATCTGGACAGGTTGATCAGCCCCAGCATTTT.

The chain combines TRBV6-5 with TRBJ1-1, with a weak D call TRBD1 (6 bases). In germline, CDR1 is MNHEY, CDR2 SVGAGI. V lost 7 bases, J lost 5 bases, and 20 bases lay in between. The CDR3 loop spans 15 amino acids. The CDR3 sequence is CASKGVTLSRTEAFF. In DNA form, the CDR3 reads TGTGCCAGCAAGGGGGTCACGTTATCGCGAACTGAAGCTTTCTTT.

This chain joins TRBV19 and TRBJ1-4, with D perhaps TRBD1 (5 bases). CDR3 length: 10 amino acids. From germline, CDR1 is LNHDA and CDR2 SQIVND (reference sequence). The ends were cut back, 6 bases at V and 11 bases at J, with 7 bases in the middle. CDR3 nucleotide sequence: TGTGCCAGTAGGGGACTCAAACTGTTTTTT. Its protein product is CASRGLKLFF.

The CDR3 region has the DNA TGCGCCAGCAGCCCTCTCGGGAACCTAAACTATGGCTACACCTTC. It codes for CASSPLGNLNYGYTF. The chain couples TRBV4-1 to TRBJ1-2, with no clear D. The CDR3 is 15 amino acids. Trimming removed 4 bases at V and 2 bases at J, with 14 bases between. Looked up from germline, CDR1 is MGHRA and CDR2 is YSYEKL.

This chain connects TRBV4-2 to TRBJ1-5, with 7 bases matching TRBD1. The CDR3 covers 15 residues. From germline, CDR1 is LGHNA and CDR2 YNFKEQ. After removal of 2 bases from V and 4 bases from J, the junction contained 5 bases not matched to a gene. The CDR3 sequence is CASSQTGAYNQPQHF. The CDR3 nucleotides are TGTGCCAGCAGCCAAACAGGGGCCTATAATCAGCCCCAGCATTTT.

The genes are TRBV29-1 and TRBJ1-5; the match to TRBD1 covers 7 bases. Germline V gene data show CDR1 as SQVTM and CDR2 as ANQGSEA. This CDR3 contains 13 residues. Trimming cost V 4 bases and J 5 bases; bases outside gene matches: 5. In DNA form, the CDR3 reads TGCAGCGTTGCGGGACAGCACCATCAGCCCCAGCATTTT. Translated: CSVAGQHHQPQHF.

This clone was recorded only once. J is TRBJ1-2 and V is TRBV27, with D perhaps matching TRBD1 (6 bases). Trimming left V 6 bases short and J 6 bases short, with 20 bases between. The CDR3 is 15 amino acids. CDR1 is MNHEY, CDR2 SMNVEV, per germline (reference sequence). Here the CDR3 reads CASSPTDSRENGYTF. The CDR3 DNA sequence: TGTGCCAGCAGCCCGACGGACAGCCGGGAAAATGGCTACACCTTC.

This clone turned up a few times. V usage is TRBV7-7 and J usage is TRBJ1-2, with D possibly matching TRBD1 (6 bases). The CDR3 has 16 residues. Germline values: CDR1 SSHAT, CDR2 FNYEAQ (reference sequence). V was cut by 5 bases and J by 7 bases, with 23 bases left in between. The CDR3, as DNA: TGTGCCAGCAGCCAGGCGGCAGGGGCAATCCAAAGTGGCTACACCTTC. This translates into CASSQAAGAIQSGYTF.

The V gene is TRBV6-5, the J gene TRBJ2-1; D perhaps matches TRBD1 (7 bases). This CDR3 comprises 16 residues. CDR1 is MNHEY, CDR2 SVGAGI, per germline. With 4 bases removed from V and 7 bases from J, the gap between germline ends came to 20 bases. The CDR3 is CASSLQTGEAGNEQFF. CDR3 nucleotide sequence: TGTGCCAGCAGTTTACAAACAGGGGAGGCAGGGAATGAGCAGTTCTTC.

This rearrangement joins TRBV29-1 to TRBJ2-2; the match to TRBD2 covers 11 bases. This CDR3 has 16 residues. After removal of 6 bases from V and 4 bases from J, the junction contained 10 bases not matched to a gene. Germline V gene sequence: CDR1 SQVTM, CDR2 ANQGSEA. The CDR3 region is CSVRGLAGGPTGELFF. Here the CDR3 DNA reads TGCAGCGTCCGAGGGCTAGCGGGGGGCCCCACCGGGGAGCTGTTTTTT.

The genes are TRBV10-1 and TRBJ2-2; TRBD1 might be the D (6 bases). The ends were cut back, 6 bases at V and 3 bases at J, with 14 bases in the middle. CDR1 and CDR2 from the germline V gene are WNHNN and SYGVQD (reference sequence). This CDR3 has 15 amino acids. The CDR3, as DNA: TGCGCCAGCAGCGACTCGGGACACTACACCGGGGAGCTGTTTTTT. It is translated as CASSDSGHYTGELFF.

The V and J genes are TRBV18 and TRBJ1-6; 9 bases align to TRBD1. The CDR3 loop spans 16 amino acids. With V trimmed by 3 bases and J by 9 bases, 9 bases remained unmatched. CDR1 is KGHSH and CDR2 is LQKENI in the germline V gene. In DNA, the CDR3 is TGTGCCAGCTCACCCTCGGGACAGGGAAGCAGTTCACCCCTCCACTTT. Protein: CASSPSGQGSSSPLHF.